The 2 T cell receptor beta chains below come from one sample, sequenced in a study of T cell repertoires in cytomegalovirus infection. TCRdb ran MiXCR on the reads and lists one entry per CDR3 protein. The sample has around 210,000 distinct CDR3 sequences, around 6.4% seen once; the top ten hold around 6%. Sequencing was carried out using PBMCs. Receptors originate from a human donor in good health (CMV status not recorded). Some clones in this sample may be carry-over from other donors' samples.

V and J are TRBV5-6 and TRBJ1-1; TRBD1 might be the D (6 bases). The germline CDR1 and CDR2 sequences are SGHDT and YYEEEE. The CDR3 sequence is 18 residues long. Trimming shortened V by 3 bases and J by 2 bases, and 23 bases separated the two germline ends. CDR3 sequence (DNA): TGTGCCAGCAGCTCTACTTCCTTGGAGGGGGGACTCAACACTGAAGCTTTCTTT. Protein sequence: CASSSTSLEGGLNTEAFF.

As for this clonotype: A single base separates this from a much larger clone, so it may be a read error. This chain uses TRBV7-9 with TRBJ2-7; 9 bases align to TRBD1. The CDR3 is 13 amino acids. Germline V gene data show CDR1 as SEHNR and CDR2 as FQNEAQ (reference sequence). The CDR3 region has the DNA TGTACCAGCAGTCTACAGGGGGCCAGCGAGCAGTACTTC. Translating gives CTSSLQGASEQYF.